This T cell receptor (beta chain) is from a study of low-dose radiotherapy and immunotherapy resistance in tumors. Whole-study context: Those assigned to Cohort 2 were treated with 1 Gy per fraction every two weeks (13 Gy in total over 26 weeks). Patients were treated with intravenous nivolumab at 240 mg every two weeks and were also dosed with ipilimumab at 1 mg/kg every six weeks.

This clonotype is a singleton in its sample. Sample time point: before trial treatment. Low-dose radiotherapy and low-dose cyclophosphamide, together with aspirin, ipilimumab and nivolumab, were given to donors. V lost 3 bases, J lost 6 bases, and 14 bases lay in between. The CDR3 is 14 amino acids. The germline gives CDR1 MNHEY, CDR2 SMNVEV (reference sequence). TRAV- and TRBV-specific primers, spanning alpha and beta chains, primed first-strand cDNA. TCR amplification ran approximately 20 PCR cycles using constant-region and V-primer adapter primers. TCRdb analysed the reads with MiXCR anew, one entry per CDR3 protein. This table holds tens of thousands of distinct CDR3 sequences, 18% found once.

Sequencing was performed on PBMCs, taken before treatment. This sequence was found in a male donor with prostate cancer. The V gene is TRBV27, the J gene TRBJ1-1, with D possibly being TRBD1 (5 bases). This CDR3 reads CASSLGGVGAEAFF. The CDR3 DNA reads as TGTGCCAGCAGTTTGGGAGGGGTGGGGGCTGAAGCTTTCTTT.